One sample yielded the 14 T cell receptor beta chains listed below, sequenced in a study of chemoradiotherapy in HPV16-positive cancers. The method was immunoSEQ multiplex PCR; TCRdb's version includes in-frame clones alone and lacks a portion of them. The repertoire has around 33,000 clones, 88% of them found once; the top ten carry 4.5% to 5.5%. The sequenced sample was blood, obtained from a patient who underwent chemoradiotherapy. The source of these receptors is a human donor with HPV-associated anogenital cancer.

The genes are TRBV27 and TRBJ2-7, with TRBD2 matching 8 bases. The germline CDR1 and CDR2 sequences are MNHEY and SMNVEV (reference sequence). CDR3 length: 15 amino acids. The V and J ends lost 8 bases and 2 bases, in that order; junction bases with no gene match: 11. The CDR3 is CASGFSSGGTYEQYF. The DNA for the CDR3 is TGTGCCAGCGGCTTTTCAAGCGGGGGAACCTACGAGCAGTACTTC.

The CDR3 bases are TGTGCCAGCAGCCCTCGACTCAAAAAGGGGGACTACGAGCAGTACTTC. It translates to CASSPRLKKGDYEQYF. This chain links TRBV13 with TRBJ2-7, with D possibly being TRBD1 (6 bases). The germline V and J ends were trimmed by 5 bases and 3 bases, with 20 bases remaining between them. The CDR3 is 16 residues long. Per germline, CDR1 PRHDT and CDR2 FYEKMQ (reference sequence).

The CDR3 sequence: CASSRERRMRQFF. The CDR3 bases are TGCGCCAGCAGCCGGGAGCGCCGAATGCGGCAGTTCTTC. V gene TRBV5-1 combines with J gene TRBJ2-1; D might be TRBD2 (6 bases). Trimming removed 4 bases at V and 12 bases at J, with 17 bases between. Germline CDR1 SGHRS, CDR2 YFSETQ. CDR3 length: 13 residues.

The chain couples TRBV11-2 to TRBJ1-2, with a tentative D call TRBD1 (5 bases). Germline V gives CDR1 SGHAT, CDR2 FQNNGV. CDR3 length: 15 amino acids. The V gene lost 5 bases and the J gene lost 6 bases, with 19 bases spanning the gap. For the CDR3, the DNA is TGTGCCAGCAGCCTCGTGAATGGGCAGGGCCATGGCTACACCTTC. Encoded protein: CASSLVNGQGHGYTF.

J is TRBJ1-2 and V is TRBV5-8, with 8 bases aligning to TRBD1. The CDR3 totals 17 residues. V dropped 2 bases and J dropped 6; count of bases not matched to a gene: 15. CDR1 and CDR2 from the germline V gene are SGHTS and YDEGEE. DNA for the CDR3: TGTGCCAGCAGCTTTTCGGGGGGAACGACAGGGGCGAATGGCTACACCTTC. Its translation is CASSFSGGTTGANGYTF.

The rearrangement uses TRBV19 and TRBJ2-1; possible D gene TRBD2, 5 bases. Per germline, CDR1 LNHDA and CDR2 SQIVND (reference sequence). Trimming removed 5 bases at V and 7 bases at J, with 15 bases between. There are 14 residues in the CDR3. CDR3 amino acids: CASSLGVGPNEQFF. CDR3 DNA sequence: TGTGCCAGTAGTCTCGGGGTAGGCCCTAATGAGCAGTTCTTC. Together with reference TRBV19 and TRBJ2-1, the CDR3 gives the full variable domain: DGGITQSPKYLFRKEGQNVTLSCEQNLNHDAMYWYRQDPGQGLRLIYYSQIVNDFQKGDIAEGYSVSREKKESFPLTVTSAQKNPTAFYLCASSLGVGPNEQFFGPGTRLTVL.

The chain recombines TRBV6-1 with TRBJ1-2, with 7 bases lining up with TRBD1. Germline V lookup: CDR1 MNHNS, CDR2 SASEGT. Trimming at V came to 10 bases and at J to 4 bases, leaving 9 bases not matched to a gene. The CDR3 extends over 13 amino acids. For the CDR3, the DNA is TGTGCCACCGCGGGACAGTCCTTCTATGGCTACACCTTC. Protein product: CATAGQSFYGYTF.

The chain has TRBV15 and TRBJ1-2; D perhaps matches TRBD1 (5 bases). Germline V gives CDR1 LNHNV, CDR2 YYDKDF (reference sequence). The length of the CDR3 is 14 residues. V was pared by 1 base and J by 5 bases, with 11 bases between. CDR3 sequence (DNA): TGTGCCACCAGCAGAGGGGGGACTGAGTATGGCTACACCTTC. This gives the protein CATSRGGTEYGYTF.

V gene TRBV7-9 combines with J gene TRBJ2-1; 7 nucleotides agree with TRBD2. The J segment lost 4 bases and the V segment lost 5 bases, leaving 5 bases of the junction unmatched. Germline loops: CDR1 SEHNR, CDR2 FQNEAQ (reference sequence). This CDR3 has 14 residues. The CDR3 DNA reads as TGTGCCAGCAGCCCCGGGGGGACGTACAATGAGCAGTTCTTC. Translating it yields CASSPGGTYNEQFF.

This clone appeared a single time. The chain couples TRBV25-1 to TRBJ1-1, with D maybe TRBD1 (6 bases). Deletions cut 9 bases from V and 2 bases from J, with 19 bases between. In germline, CDR1 is MGHDK, CDR2 SYGVNS. The CDR3 spans 15 residues. CDR3: CARLVIRDTNTEAFF. The CDR3 DNA sequence: TGTGCCAGACTAGTGATCCGGGACACCAACACTGAAGCTTTCTTT. The whole variable domain, filled in from reference TRBV25-1 and TRBJ1-1, reads EADIYQTPRYLVIGTGKKITLECSQTMGHDKMYWYQQDPGMELHLIHYSYGVNSTEKGDLSSESTVSRIRTEHFPLTLESARPSHTSQYLCARLVIRDTNTEAFFGQGTRLTVV.

This chain links TRBV7-9 with TRBJ2-1; D might be TRBD2 (5 bases). Trimming took 8 bases from V and 5 from J, leaving 16 bases between them. The CDR3 loop spans 14 amino acids. Germline CDR1 is SEHNR and CDR2 is FQNEAQ (reference sequence). CDR3 nucleotides: TGTGCCAGCGGGATAGGACTCACAGACAATGAGCAGTTCTTC. Protein: CASGIGLTDNEQFF.

J is TRBJ1-1 and V is TRBV7-8; TRBD1 matches at 7 bases. CDR3 length: 13 amino acids. The germline V gene has CDR1 SGHVS and CDR2 FQNEAQ. The J segment lost 1 base and the V segment lost 5 bases, leaving 1 base of the junction unmatched. The DNA for the CDR3 is TGTGCCAGCAGCCGACAGGGGAACACTGAAGCTTTCTTT. This translates into CASSRQGNTEAFF.

V and J are TRBV2 and TRBJ1-5; D unclear. Germline V gives CDR1 SNHLY, CDR2 FYNNEI. CDR3 length: 13 residues. V was cut by 5 bases and J by 5 bases, with 10 bases left in between. The CDR3 nucleotides read TGTGCCAGCAGTCCAGAGAATTATCAGCCCCAGCATTTT. It specifies CASSPENYQPQHF.

The rearrangement uses TRBV28 and TRBJ2-2, with TRBD2 as a possible D gene (6 bases). The germline V and J ends were trimmed by 6 bases and 5 bases, with 7 bases remaining between them. This CDR3 region has 12 residues. The germline V gene has CDR1 MDHEN and CDR2 SYDVKM. The CDR3 DNA reads TGTGCCAGCAGACGGGAGACCGGGGAGCTGTTTTTT. Protein sequence: CASRRETGELFF.